Shown below are 29 T cell receptor beta chains from a single sample sequenced in a study of graft-versus-host responses after intestinal transplantation. Their recognized antigens are unknown. This table comes from immunoSEQ multiplex PCR, and its TCRdb copy is limited to in-frame clones, with some not included. The data hold tens of thousands of clones, with approximately 92% observed a single time. Sequenced material: unstimulated CD4+ T cells sorted from spleen or lymph node cells, taken before intestinal transplant. The receptor source for this set is a human donor who received an intestinal transplant.

This clone has a handful of counts. The J gene is TRBJ2-3, the V gene TRBV2, with 11 bases fitting TRBD2. Germline V gene sequence: CDR1 SNHLY, CDR2 FYNNEI. Trimming cost V 8 bases and J 4 bases; bases outside gene matches: 8. The CDR3 runs 15 residues. CDR3 nucleotide sequence: TGTGCCAGCCTAAGACTAGCGGGACGGGCAGATACGCAGTATTTT. Translating gives CASLRLAGRADTQYF.

The rearrangement joins TRBV7-2 to TRBJ2-5; D is undetermined. This CDR3 has 14 residues. The germline CDR1 and CDR2 sequences are SGHTA and FQGNSA. V shed 4 bases and J shed 5 bases, with 14 bases lying between them. The CDR3 protein is CASSSRSQQETQYF. CDR3 nucleotide sequence: TGTGCCAGCAGCTCTAGAAGCCAGCAGGAGACCCAGTACTTC.

The chain joins TRBV30 to TRBJ2-3, with D possibly being TRBD2 (6 bases). The CDR3 consists of 14 residues. In germline, CDR1 is GTSNPN, CDR2 SVGIG (reference sequence). Trimming pared 0 bases from V and 0 bases from J, leaving 7 bases between. The CDR3 reads CAWSVGGSTDTQYF. The CDR3, as DNA: TGTGCCTGGAGTGTGGGGGGTAGCACAGATACGCAGTATTTT.

This chain connects TRBV7-6 to TRBJ2-1; possibly TRBD1 for D (6 bases). This CDR3 contains 18 residues. Trimming pared 5 bases from V and 0 bases from J, leaving 20 bases between. Germline V CDR1 and CDR2: SGHVS, FNYEAQ. Written as DNA, the CDR3 is TGTGCCAGCAGCACAGGCGGACAGTTAAACTTCTCCTACAATGAGCAGTTCTTC. This gives the protein CASSTGGQLNFSYNEQFF.

This CDR3 is CASSESHPPDTQYF. The CDR3 bases are TGCGCCAGCAGTGAGTCGCACCCCCCGGATACGCAGTATTTT. The chain uses TRBV10-1 and TRBJ2-3, with D hard to call. Trimming took off 0 bases at V and 6 bases at J, with 10 bases between the two ends. CDR3 size: 14 residues. From germline, CDR1 is WNHNN and CDR2 SYGVQD (reference sequence).

V gene TRBV18 combines with J gene TRBJ2-7; D gene unclear. V lost 5 bases and J 1 base, leaving 12 bases between the germline ends. Germline loops: CDR1 KGHSH, CDR2 LQKENI. CDR3 length equals 14 residues. The chain's CDR3 is CASSAEVESYEQYF. The CDR3 region has the DNA TGTGCCAGCTCAGCTGAGGTGGAATCCTACGAGCAGTACTTC.

The CDR3, as DNA: TGCAGCGTTAAGCCGGACAGGCTACCCTCCTACGAGCAGTACTTC. The encoded protein is CSVKPDRLPSYEQYF. The rearrangement links TRBV29-1 to TRBJ2-7, with 7 nucleotides matching TRBD1. This CDR3 comprises 15 residues. CDR1 and CDR2 from the germline V gene are SQVTM and ANQGSEA. The V gene end was trimmed by 5 bases and the J gene end by 0 bases; junction bases not matched to a gene: 10.

This clone was seen just once. The chain uses TRBV7-3 and TRBJ2-2; either TRBD1 or TRBD2 may fit D (6 bases each). The V end was cut by 2 bases, the J end by 0 bases, with 10 bases between. The CDR3 covers 16 residues. Germline CDR1 SGHTA, CDR2 FQGTGA. The CDR3 sequence is CASSLEGGTNTGELFF. As DNA, the CDR3 is TGTGCCAGCAGCTTAGAGGGGGGAACGAACACCGGGGAGCTGTTTTTT.

The gene calls are TRBV6-1 and TRBJ1-5, with 9 bases lining up with TRBD1. The CDR3 consists of 18 residues. CDR1 and CDR2 (germline): MNHNS, SASEGT. The junction had 13 bases not matched to a gene; V was cut back by 4 bases and J by 3 bases. CDR3 sequence reads: CASSGGDRAFIANQPQHF. The CDR3 region has the DNA TGTGCCAGCAGTGGGGGGGACAGGGCATTTATCGCCAATCAGCCCCAGCATTTT.

The chain links TRBV6-1 to TRBJ1-1; possibly TRBD1 for D (5 bases). The CDR3 is 14 amino acids. V shed 5 bases and J shed 1 base, with 11 bases lying between them. The germline CDR1 and CDR2 sequences are MNHNS and SASEGT. CDR3 protein: CASSYLDRNTEAFF. The CDR3 DNA reads TGTGCCAGCAGTTATCTCGACAGGAACACTGAAGCTTTCTTT.

This chain uses TRBV5-6 with TRBJ1-2, with D possibly matching TRBD1 (6 bases). V was pared by 5 bases and J by 5 bases, with 13 bases between. This CDR3 region has 13 residues. Germline loops: CDR1 SGHDT, CDR2 YYEEEE. The CDR3 DNA follows: TGTGCCAGCAGACTTGACAGGAATTATGGCTACACCTTC. Its protein is CASRLDRNYGYTF.

CDR3 coding DNA: TGTGCCAGCAGCTCGGGACGCCGGACCGGGGAGCTGTTTTTT. As protein: CASSSGRRTGELFF. The chain recombines TRBV7-8 with TRBJ2-2; D possibly matches TRBD1 or TRBD2 (5 bases each). This CDR3 comprises 14 residues. V lost 4 bases, J lost 5 bases, and 11 bases lay in between. Per the germline V gene, CDR1 is SGHVS and CDR2 is FQNEAQ.

The gene calls are TRBV19 and TRBJ1-1, with 8 bases lining up with TRBD1. Germline V lookup: CDR1 LNHDA, CDR2 SQIVND (reference sequence). The ends lost 2 bases at V and 4 bases at J; junction bases unmatched: 3. The CDR3 runs 14 residues. CDR3 sequence: CASSIYRGSTEAFF. In nucleotides, the CDR3 is TGTGCCAGTAGTATATACAGGGGGAGCACTGAAGCTTTCTTT.

The CDR3 nucleotides are TGTGCCAGCAGCAATACTCGGGGTGGGGGGCGCGGTAATTTCGAGGCTTTCTTT. Amino acids: CASSNTRGGGRGNFEAFF. The chain joins TRBV27 to TRBJ1-1; TRBD1 is a possible D gene (6 bases). The CDR3 covers 18 residues. Germline values: CDR1 MNHEY, CDR2 SMNVEV (reference sequence). V lost 6 bases, J lost 11 bases, and 34 bases lay in between.

The rearrangement links TRBV27 to TRBJ2-4; a possible D gene is TRBD1 (6 bases). The germline gives CDR1 MNHEY, CDR2 SMNVEV (reference sequence). Between the trimmed V and J ends, which lost 3 bases and 3 bases, there was a span of 15 bases. The CDR3 length is 16 residues. CDR3 loop: CASSFTFSGVKNIQYF. For the CDR3, the DNA is TGTGCCAGCAGTTTTACCTTTTCAGGGGTCAAAAACATTCAGTACTTC.

The chain employs TRBV30 and TRBJ2-7; 8 bases are shared with TRBD1. The germline V gene encodes CDR1 GTSNPN and CDR2 SVGIG (reference sequence). The CDR3 extends over 14 amino acids. V shed 2 bases and J 3 bases; nucleotides not matched to a gene: 6. CDR3 in amino acids: CAWSSRTGYYEQYF. The CDR3, as DNA: TGTGCCTGGAGTTCCCGGACAGGGTACTACGAGCAGTACTTC.

V usage is TRBV5-1 and J usage is TRBJ2-3, with 12 bases aligning to TRBD2. The V gene's germline CDR1 is SGHRS and CDR2 YFSETQ. After removal of 3 bases from V and 3 bases from J, the junction contained 8 bases not matched to a gene. This CDR3 spans 17 amino acids. For the CDR3, the DNA is TGCGCCAGCAGCTCCACGACTAGCGGGAGAGGGACAGATACGCAGTATTTT. It encodes CASSSTTSGRGTDTQYF.

Concerning this clone: An end of the junction differs from the germline gene, which may be a read error. The chain carries TRBV28 and TRBJ2-7; TRBD1 matches at 12 bases. The CDR3 covers 16 residues. Germline loops: CDR1 MDHEN, CDR2 SYDVKM. For the CDR3, the DNA is TGTGCCCGCAGTTTGGGGGGGACAGGGGGCACCTACGAGCAGTACTTC. Its translation: CARSLGGTGGTYEQYF.

V is TRBV4-2 and J is TRBJ1-2; no clear D gene. V shed 2 bases and J shed 0 bases, with 10 bases lying between them. The CDR3 runs to 15 residues. Germline assignment: CDR1 LGHNA and CDR2 YNFKEQ. The CDR3 sequence: CASSQRQVSNYGYTF. The CDR3, as DNA: TGTGCCAGCAGCCAACGACAAGTCTCTAACTATGGCTACACCTTC.

The CDR3 DNA reads TGTGCCAGCAGCTTAGCCAGCGGGAGAGAAAATGAGCAGTTCTTC. It specifies CASSLASGRENEQFF. The rearrangement uses TRBV11-2 and TRBJ2-1; TRBD2 matches at 8 bases. CDR3 length equals 15 residues. CDR1 and CDR2 (germline): SGHAT, FQNNGV. The J segment lost 7 bases and the V segment lost 1 base, leaving 6 bases of the junction unmatched.

This chain links TRBV5-4 with TRBJ2-1, with TRBD2 matching over 8 bases. Germline lookup yields CDR1 SGHNT and CDR2 YYREEE (reference sequence). The V segment lost 4 bases and the J segment 7 bases; nucleotides outside the gene matches: 16. The CDR3 is made up of 17 amino acids. CDR3 DNA sequence: TGTGCCAGCAGCCCACGTCTTGGACTAGCCTCCTTTAATGAGCAGTTCTTC. As protein: CASSPRLGLASFNEQFF.

The CDR3 DNA follows: TGTGCCAGCAGTTTAAAGGATTTTAACTATGGCTACACCTTC. Encoded protein: CASSLKDFNYGYTF. The V gene is TRBV28, the J gene TRBJ1-2, with D unresolved. This CDR3 has 14 amino acids. In germline, CDR1 is MDHEN, CDR2 SYDVKM. V gave up 2 bases and J gave up 1 base, with 8 bases separating them.

This sequence joins TRBV29-1 and TRBJ2-3; TRBD1 agrees at 8 bases. The CDR3 length is 14 residues. Germline CDR1 reads SQVTM; CDR2 reads ANQGSEA. J was trimmed by 5 bases and V by 3 bases; bases with no gene match: 7. The CDR3 DNA sequence: TGCAGCGTTGACCGAGGACAGGGATTAGATACGCAGTATTTT. The encoded protein is CSVDRGQGLDTQYF.

This rearrangement joins TRBV12-1 to TRBJ2-1; the table calls TRBD2, which could not be checked here. TRBV12-1 is assigned pseudogene status. This CDR3 contains 16 residues. The CDR3 DNA is TGTGCCAGCAGCAGCATACTAGCGCCGATCGTCAATGAGCAGTTCTTC. Translation: CASSSILAPIVNEQFF.

The chain couples TRBV5-1 to TRBJ2-5; D unresolved. Trimming left V 5 bases short and J 4 bases short, with 6 bases between. The germline V gene has CDR1 SGHRS and CDR2 YFSETQ. The CDR3 spans 11 residues. CDR3 bases: TGCGCCAGCAGGGCAGGAGAGACCCAGTACTTC. This translates into CASRAGETQYF. Full variable domain (outside the CDR3, taken from reference TRBV5-1 and TRBJ2-5): KAGVTQTPRYLIKTRGQQVTLSCSPISGHRSVSWYQQTPGQGLQFLFEYFSETQRNKGNFPGRFSGRQFSNSRSEMNVSTLELGDSALYLCASRAGETQYFGPGTRLLVL.

This rearrangement joins TRBV25-1 to TRBJ2-3; 11 bases are a match to TRBD2. The length of the CDR3 is 16 residues. Germline CDR1 and CDR2: MGHDK and SYGVNS. V lost 4 bases and J lost 3; bases outside the gene matches: 6. The CDR3 region is CASSALGTSGTDTQYF. The CDR3 DNA reads TGTGCCAGCAGTGCCCTTGGGACTAGCGGAACAGATACGCAGTATTTT.

On this clone itself: Germline and junction disagree at one end, which may indicate a read error. The J gene is TRBJ1-5, the V gene TRBV28, with D possibly TRBD1 on 5 matching bases. The CDR3 runs to 14 residues. Looked up from germline, CDR1 is MDHEN and CDR2 is SYDVKM. The CDR3: CASSPRQNNQSQHF. The CDR3 region has the DNA TGTGCCAGCAGCCCCCGACAGAATAATCAGTCCCAGCATTTT.

The chain carries TRBV28 and TRBJ2-5, with 7 bases lining up with TRBD2. Matching the DNA end better, TRBJ2-7 makes the J call doubtful. Germline-derived CDR1 and CDR2 are MDHEN and SYDVKM. This CDR3 spans 14 amino acids. The CDR3 region is CASRPGGSSYEQYF. The CDR3, as DNA: TGTGCCAGCAGGCCCGGCGGGAGCTCCTACGAGCAGTACTTC.

The rearrangement uses TRBV5-6 and TRBJ1-4, with D unclear. Germline loops: CDR1 SGHDT, CDR2 YYEEEE. This CDR3 has 14 amino acids. V was cut by 3 bases and J by 3 bases, with 9 bases left in between. The CDR3 sequence: CASSSGPANEKLFF. In DNA, the CDR3 is TGTGCCAGCAGCTCCGGGCCGGCTAATGAAAAACTGTTTTTT.